This entry lists 19 T cell receptor beta chains sequenced from one sample in a study of T cells in localized non-small cell lung cancer (dated by TCRdb to about 2020). The receptor library was made with the immunoSEQ multiplex PCR assay. Sourced from immuneACCESS, this table was stored by TCRdb with only in-frame sequences that have V and J called. A share of the clones is absent; for the studies checked, an unresolved V gene accounts for under half, and the remainder has no known explanation. The sample table lists about 52,000 clones, 80% of them with a count of one. The biggest ten clones account for roughly 4.5% of the sample. The sequences come from PBMCs, collected before any cancer treatment. The receptors derive from a woman aged 35 to 75 with stage II lung adenocarcinoma.

The gene calls are TRBV28 and TRBJ2-1, with a possible D match to TRBD1 (6 bases). This CDR3 has 14 amino acids. Germline CDR1 and CDR2: MDHEN and SYDVKM. Deletions cut 6 bases from V and 7 bases from J, with 16 bases between. The chain's CDR3 is CASRPTPQGNEQFF. CDR3 DNA sequence: TGTGCCAGCAGACCTACCCCACAGGGAAATGAGCAGTTCTTC. The full variable domain, completed using reference TRBV28 and TRBJ2-1, is DVKVTQSSRYLVKRTGEKVFLECVQDMDHENMFWYRQDPGLGLRLIYFSYDVKMKEKGDIPEGYSVSREKKERFSLILESASTNQTSMYLCASRPTPQGNEQFFGPGTRLTVL.

This clone appeared a single time. The chain links TRBV6-5 to TRBJ1-2; D unclear. Germline loops: CDR1 MNHEY, CDR2 SVGAGI. The V end was cut by 8 bases, the J end by 7 bases, with 23 bases between. The length of the CDR3 is 15 residues. This CDR3 is CASRVHDEWTGGYTF. The CDR3, as DNA: TGTGCCAGCCGAGTACACGACGAATGGACGGGTGGCTACACCTTC.

This clone was observed a few times. V is TRBV4-1 and J is TRBJ1-1; D might be TRBD1 (5 bases). The CDR3 is 13 residues long. The germline V and J ends were trimmed by 3 bases and 5 bases, with 10 bases remaining between them. CDR1 MGHRA and CDR2 YSYEKL come from the germline V gene. This chain's CDR3 is CASSHGKGTEAFF. The CDR3 region has the DNA TGCGCCAGCAGCCACGGGAAGGGGACTGAAGCTTTCTTT.

This clone was seen a handful of times. The chain is built from TRBV5-3 and TRBJ2-2; D not resolved. TRBV5-3 is filed as an ORF, its function uncertain. V was clipped by 2 bases and J by 6 bases, with 5 bases between them. CDR3 length equals 12 residues. CDR3 protein: CARSFSPGELFF. CDR3 bases: TGTGCCAGAAGCTTTAGCCCCGGGGAGCTGTTTTTT.

With respect to this clone: Other DNA sequences in this sample translate to the same CDR3. The gene calls are TRBV6-1 and TRBJ2-5, with D perhaps TRBD1 (6 bases). The CDR3 is 13 amino acids. Trimming cost V 5 bases and J 3 bases, with 10 bases left between them. Per germline, CDR1 MNHNS and CDR2 SASEGT. CDR3 in DNA: TGTGCCAGCAGTTGGGCAGGGGAAGAGACCCAGTACTTC. This encodes CASSWAGEETQYF.

This clone was observed a few times. The V call is TRBV7-3, the J call TRBJ2-3; the match to TRBD2 covers 12 bases. From germline, CDR1 is SGHTA and CDR2 FQGTGA. V was pared by 5 bases and J by 6 bases, with 12 bases of the junction left unmatched. The CDR3 is 17 residues long. In DNA form, the CDR3 reads TGTGCCAGCAGCCCCGGGGCTAGCGGGGGGGCCTTCGATACGCAGTATTTT. This sequence encodes CASSPGASGGAFDTQYF.

In DNA form, the CDR3 reads TGTGCCAGCAGTTTATCGCCAGGACAGGGGATGAACACTGAAGCTTTCTTT. Amino acid sequence: CASSLSPGQGMNTEAFF. The chain is built from TRBV27 and TRBJ1-1; 9 nucleotides agree with TRBD1. Germline CDR1 MNHEY, CDR2 SMNVEV (reference sequence). This CDR3 is built from 17 residues. V trimming: 0 bases; J trimming: 0 bases; junction bases outside the gene matches: 5.

V is TRBV5-1 and J is TRBJ1-1; TRBD1 is a possible D gene (5 bases). Trimming took 1 base from V and 1 from J, leaving 8 bases between them. This CDR3 has 14 residues. Germline CDR1 and CDR2: SGHRS and YFSETQ. Here the CDR3 DNA reads TGCGCCAGCAGCTTGCGGGGACCGAACACTGAAGCTTTCTTT. As protein: CASSLRGPNTEAFF. Complete variable domain (other parts from reference TRBV5-1 and TRBJ1-1): KAGVTQTPRYLIKTRGQQVTLSCSPISGHRSVSWYQQTPGQGLQFLFEYFSETQRNKGNFPGRFSGRQFSNSRSEMNVSTLELGDSALYLCASSLRGPNTEAFFGQGTRLTVV.

The rearrangement links TRBV9 to TRBJ2-1; TRBD2 aligns across 13 bases. This CDR3 has 15 residues. Germline assignment: CDR1 SGDLS and CDR2 YYNGEE. The V segment lost 4 bases and the J segment 5 bases; nucleotides outside the gene matches: 3. CDR3 nucleotide sequence: TGTGCCAGCAGCCAAGGACTAGCGGGGGACAATGAGCAGTTCTTC. Protein sequence: CASSQGLAGDNEQFF.

The chain has TRBV4-2 and TRBJ2-1; 13 nucleotides agree with TRBD2. The CDR3 loop spans 16 amino acids. V lost 4 bases, J lost 7 bases, and 7 bases stayed unmatched. Germline V gene sequence: CDR1 LGHNA, CDR2 YNFKEQ. The CDR3 region is CASSPSTSGGANEQFF. CDR3 bases: TGTGCCAGCAGCCCCTCAACTAGCGGGGGGGCAAATGAGCAGTTCTTC.

The chain uses TRBV4-2 and TRBJ2-1, with 8 bases aligning to TRBD1. The CDR3 has 16 amino acids. Germline-derived CDR1 and CDR2 are LGHNA and YNFKEQ. V shed 0 bases and J 3 bases; nucleotides not matched to a gene: 4. The CDR3 reads CASSQDQGAGYNEQFF. CDR3 coding DNA: TGTGCCAGCAGCCAAGATCAGGGGGCTGGCTACAATGAGCAGTTCTTC.

The gene calls are TRBV6-4 and TRBJ2-2; tentatively, D is TRBD1 or TRBD2 (5 bases each). Germline V gene lookup returns CDR1 MRHNA and CDR2 SNTAGT. Trimming removed 3 bases from V and 3 bases from J, with 8 bases in between. This CDR3 region has 14 residues. As DNA, the CDR3 is TGTGCCAGCAGTGAAGGGGAGCACACCGGGGAGCTGTTTTTT. Encoded protein: CASSEGEHTGELFF.

The J gene is TRBJ2-5, the V gene TRBV7-2; D not certain. Between the trimmed V and J ends, which lost 6 bases and 1 base, there was a span of 6 bases. Germline V gene lookup returns CDR1 SGHTA and CDR2 FQGNSA. The length of the CDR3 is 12 residues. The CDR3 reads CASRGSQETQYF. CDR3 in DNA: TGTGCCAGCAGGGGCAGCCAAGAGACCCAGTACTTC.

The chain uses TRBV19 and TRBJ1-5; possibly TRBD1 for D (5 bases). The CDR3 extends over 14 amino acids. Germline CDR1 and CDR2: LNHDA and SQIVND (reference sequence). The V end lost 9 bases, the J end lost 5 bases, and 17 bases lay between the germline ends. For the CDR3, the DNA is TGTGCCAGCCAAGAGCCGGGACGGTATCAGCCCCAGCATTTT. Translating gives CASQEPGRYQPQHF.

The V gene is TRBV29-1, the J gene TRBJ1-1; the match to TRBD1 covers 9 bases. J lost 0 bases, V lost 6 bases, and 5 bases had no gene match. The germline V gene has CDR1 SQVTM and CDR2 ANQGSEA. This CDR3 spans 14 amino acids. CDR3 residues: CSVTGGEMNTEAFF. The CDR3 DNA is TGCAGCGTCACAGGGGGCGAAATGAACACTGAAGCTTTCTTT. Combining the CDR3 with reference TRBV29-1 and TRBJ1-1 gives the whole variable domain SAVISQKPSRDICQRGTSLTIQCQVDSQVTMMFWYRQQPGQSLTLIATANQGSEATYESGFVIDKFPISRPNLTFSTLTVSNMSPEDSSIYLCSVTGGEMNTEAFFGQGTRLTVV.

Only one count was recorded for this clone. The rearrangement links TRBV10-3 to TRBJ1-1; D is unresolved. The CDR3 consists of 13 residues. V shed 3 bases and J shed 2 bases, with 7 bases lying between them. Germline CDR1 ENHRY, CDR2 SYGVKD. CDR3 sequence (DNA): TGTGCCATCAGTGACAGGTTCAACACTGAAGCTTTCTTT. Its translation: CAISDRFNTEAFF.

In its sample, this clone ranks as medium-sized. The gene calls are TRBV5-5 and TRBJ1-1; D not certain. This CDR3 contains 11 residues. Germline V gene sequence: CDR1 SGHKS, CDR2 YYEKEE (reference sequence). V lost 4 bases, J lost 8 bases, and 9 bases lay in between. The DNA for the CDR3 is TGTGCCAGCAGCCGGGAGAAGGAAGCTTTCTTT. Residues: CASSREKEAFF. The variable domain in full, completed from reference TRBV5-5 and TRBJ1-1, reads DAGVTQSPTHLIKTRGQQVTLRCSPISGHKSVSWYQQVLGQGPQFIFQYYEKEERGRGNFPDRFSARQFPNYSSELNVNALLLGDSALYLCASSREKEAFFGQGTRLTVV.

The gene calls are TRBV11-2 and TRBJ2-1; D is perhaps TRBD2 (5 bases). This CDR3 is built from 15 residues. Germline V gives CDR1 SGHAT, CDR2 FQNNGV. Trimming pared 5 bases from V and 0 bases from J, leaving 11 bases between. CDR3 sequence (DNA): TGTGCCAGCAGCCCGCGGGTTAGCTCCTACAATGAGCAGTTCTTC. As protein: CASSPRVSSYNEQFF.

This clone occurred once. The J gene is TRBJ2-3, the V gene TRBV5-1; TRBD1 matches at 7 bases. Trimming took 4 bases from V and 2 from J; bases not matched to a gene: 4. Looked up from germline, CDR1 is SGHRS and CDR2 is YFSETQ. The CDR3 sequence is 14 residues long. The CDR3 is CASSVDRVTDTQYF. CDR3 coding DNA: TGCGCCAGCAGCGTTGACAGGGTCACAGATACGCAGTATTTT.